A selection of T cell receptor beta chains follows, all from one sample in a study of T cells in Graves' hyperthyroidism and ophthalmopathy. TCRdb independently ran MiXCR on the multiplex PCR reads; one entry per CDR3 protein. The sample includes some 370,000 distinct CDR3 sequences, over 12% of them seen just once. Input material: blood. All receptors come from a man between 50 and 59 years old with Graves' ophthalmopathy. Both conserved end residues are part of each CDR3.

length	V	J	CDR3
12	TRBV7-9	TRBJ1-1	CASSPPGNEAFF
15	TRBV7-2	TRBJ2-1	CASSLLGGPVNEQFF
16	TRBV7-8	TRBJ2-1	CASSPRHKTSANEQFF
14	TRBV2	TRBJ2-2	CASTRQGNTGELFF
16	TRBV4-1	TRBJ1-1	CAAAKTGKGMNTEAFF
12	TRBV6-1	TRBJ2-5	CASTRRSGRLYF
13	TRBV7-2	TRBJ2-2	CASSRMVGGELFF
17	TRBV3-1	TRBJ2-2	CASSQNFKVADTGELFF
16	TRBV3-1	TRBJ2-1	CASSPTGGGAYNEQFF
14	TRBV7-9	TRBJ2-5	CASSLEQRGETQYF
16	TRBV11-2	TRBJ2-4	CASSSSTGIASNIQYF
15	TRBV19	TRBJ1-1	CASSLFGQGDTEAFF
15	TRBV5-1	TRBJ2-5	CASSLVTSGKETQYF
14	TRBV5-6	TRBJ2-4	CASGIFLAKNIQYF
15	TRBV7-9	TRBJ2-3	CASSPLTSGTDTQYF
13	TRBV19	TRBJ2-2	CATQQGNTGELFF
15	TRBV12-3/TRBV12-4	TRBJ2-7	CASTPSDGNSYEQYF
15	TRBV9	TRBJ2-1	CASSVGLAGDGEQFF
14	TRBV19	TRBJ2-3	CASMSLAGTDTQYF
14	TRBV6-1	TRBJ2-1	CASSEQNTYNEQFF